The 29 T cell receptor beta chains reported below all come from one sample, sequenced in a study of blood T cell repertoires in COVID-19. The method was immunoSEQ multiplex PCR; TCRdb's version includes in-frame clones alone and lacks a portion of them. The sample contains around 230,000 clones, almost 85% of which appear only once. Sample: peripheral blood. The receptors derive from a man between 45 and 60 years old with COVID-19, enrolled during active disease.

The DNA of the CDR3 is TGTGCCAGCAGCTTACCCCCCAGGTCCAAGACCCAGTACTTC. Protein sequence: CASSLPPRSKTQYF. The V gene is TRBV7-2, the J gene TRBJ2-5, with D unclear. This CDR3 contains 14 residues. Germline CDR1 SGHTA, CDR2 FQGNSA. Trimming cost V 2 bases and J 6 bases, with 13 bases left between them.

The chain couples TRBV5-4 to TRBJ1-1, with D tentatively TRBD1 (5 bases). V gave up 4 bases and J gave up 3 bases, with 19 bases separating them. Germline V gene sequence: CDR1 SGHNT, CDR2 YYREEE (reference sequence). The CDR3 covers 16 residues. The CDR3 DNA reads TGTGCCAGCAGCCCTAGGGGCGGTGATGGGTACACTGAAGCTTTCTTT. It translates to CASSPRGGDGYTEAFF.

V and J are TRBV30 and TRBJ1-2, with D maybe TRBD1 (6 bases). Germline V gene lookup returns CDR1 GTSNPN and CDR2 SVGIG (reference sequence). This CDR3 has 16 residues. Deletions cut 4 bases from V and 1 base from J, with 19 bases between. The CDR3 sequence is CAWITYGTNYNYGYTF. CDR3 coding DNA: TGTGCCTGGATCACCTACGGGACAAATTATAACTATGGCTACACCTTC.

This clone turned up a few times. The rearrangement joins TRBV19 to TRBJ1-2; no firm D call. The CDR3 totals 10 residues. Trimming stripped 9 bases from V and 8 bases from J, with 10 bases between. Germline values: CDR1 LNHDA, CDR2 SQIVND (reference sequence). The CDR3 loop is CASYYRGYTF. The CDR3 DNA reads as TGTGCCAGCTATTATCGGGGCTACACCTTC.

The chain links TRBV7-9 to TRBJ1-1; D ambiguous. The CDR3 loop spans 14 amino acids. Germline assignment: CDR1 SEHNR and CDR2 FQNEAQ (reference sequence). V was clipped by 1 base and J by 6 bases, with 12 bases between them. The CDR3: CASSLVFSGSEAFF. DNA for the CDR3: TGTGCCAGCAGCTTAGTATTTTCGGGGTCTGAAGCTTTCTTT.

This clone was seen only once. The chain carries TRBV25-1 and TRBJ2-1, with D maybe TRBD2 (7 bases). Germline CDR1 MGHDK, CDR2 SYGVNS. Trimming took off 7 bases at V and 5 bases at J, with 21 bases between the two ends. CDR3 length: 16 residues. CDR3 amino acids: CASIEGGGHNNNEQFF. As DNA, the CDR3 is TGTGCCAGCATAGAAGGGGGGGGACATAATAACAATGAGCAGTTCTTC.

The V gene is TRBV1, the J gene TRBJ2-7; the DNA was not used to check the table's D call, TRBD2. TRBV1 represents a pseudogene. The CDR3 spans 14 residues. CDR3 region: CTSSYSDGVYEQYF. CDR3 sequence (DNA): TGCACCAGCAGCTACTCGGACGGGGTCTACGAGCAGTACTTC.

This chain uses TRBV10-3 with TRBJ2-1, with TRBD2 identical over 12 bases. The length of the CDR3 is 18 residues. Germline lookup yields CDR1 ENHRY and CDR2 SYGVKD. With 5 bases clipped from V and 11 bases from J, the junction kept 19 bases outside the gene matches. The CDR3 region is CAISLTSGGPVANRKQFF. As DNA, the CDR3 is TGTGCCATCAGTCTAACTAGCGGGGGGCCGGTAGCGAATAGAAAGCAGTTCTTC.

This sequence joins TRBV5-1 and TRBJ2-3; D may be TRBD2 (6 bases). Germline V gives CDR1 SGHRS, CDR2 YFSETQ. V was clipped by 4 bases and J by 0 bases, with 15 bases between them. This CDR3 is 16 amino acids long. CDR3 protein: CASSPGGGTSTDTQYF. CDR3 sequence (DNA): TGCGCCAGCAGCCCCGGTGGCGGGACTAGCACAGATACGCAGTATTTT.

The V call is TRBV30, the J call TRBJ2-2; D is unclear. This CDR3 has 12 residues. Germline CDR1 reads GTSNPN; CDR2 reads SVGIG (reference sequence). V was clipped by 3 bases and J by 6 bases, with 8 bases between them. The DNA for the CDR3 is TGTGCCTGGAGCCTAAGCGCCGGGGAGCTGTTTTTT. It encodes CAWSLSAGELFF.

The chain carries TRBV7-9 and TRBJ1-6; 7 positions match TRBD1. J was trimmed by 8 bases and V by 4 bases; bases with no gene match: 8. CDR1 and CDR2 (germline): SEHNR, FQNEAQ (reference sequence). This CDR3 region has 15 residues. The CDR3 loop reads CASSSDRVLDSPLHF. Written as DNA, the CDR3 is TGTGCCAGCAGCTCAGACAGGGTCTTAGATTCACCCCTCCACTTT.

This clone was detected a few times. The CDR3 region is CASSPEGRGGYTF. In DNA form, the CDR3 reads TGTGCCAGCAGCCCCGAGGGAAGGGGGGGCTACACCTTC. This chain joins TRBV3-1 (or the pseudogene TRBV3-2) and TRBJ1-2; a possible D gene is TRBD1 (6 bases). CDR1 and CDR2 from the germline V gene are LGHDT and YNNKEL (reference sequence). CDR3 length equals 13 residues. V was clipped by 4 bases and J by 8 bases, with 14 bases between them.

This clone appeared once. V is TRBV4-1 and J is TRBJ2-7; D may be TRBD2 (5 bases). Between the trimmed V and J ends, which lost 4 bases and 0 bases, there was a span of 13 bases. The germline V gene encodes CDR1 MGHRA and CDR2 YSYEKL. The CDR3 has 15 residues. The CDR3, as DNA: TGCGCCAGCAGCCCGCGGGTAGGGTCCTCCTACGAGCAGTACTTC. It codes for CASSPRVGSSYEQYF.

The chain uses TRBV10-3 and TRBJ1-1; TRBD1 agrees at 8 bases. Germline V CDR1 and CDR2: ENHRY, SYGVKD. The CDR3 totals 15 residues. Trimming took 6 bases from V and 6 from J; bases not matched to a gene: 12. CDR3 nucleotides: TGTGCCATCAGCCCTGGGGGCAGGGGGCAAGCTGAAGCTTTCTTT. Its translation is CAISPGGRGQAEAFF.

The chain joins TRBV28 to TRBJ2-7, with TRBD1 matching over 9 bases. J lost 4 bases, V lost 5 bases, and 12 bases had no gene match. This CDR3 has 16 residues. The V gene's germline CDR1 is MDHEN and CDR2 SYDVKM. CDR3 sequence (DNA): TGTGCCAGCAGTCTATCCATTGGGACAGGGAATTACGAGCAGTACTTC. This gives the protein CASSLSIGTGNYEQYF.

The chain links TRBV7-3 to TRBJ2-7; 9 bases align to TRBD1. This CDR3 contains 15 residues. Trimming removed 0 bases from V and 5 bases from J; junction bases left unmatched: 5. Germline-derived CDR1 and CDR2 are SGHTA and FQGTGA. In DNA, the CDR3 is TGTGCCAGCAGCTTAACGGGACAGGGTAACCACGAGCAGTACTTC. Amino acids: CASSLTGQGNHEQYF.

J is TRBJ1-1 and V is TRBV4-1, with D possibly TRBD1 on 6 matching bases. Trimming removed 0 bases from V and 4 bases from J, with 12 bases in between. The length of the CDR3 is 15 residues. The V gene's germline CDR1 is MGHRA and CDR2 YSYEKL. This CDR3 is CASSQDPEGVTEAFF. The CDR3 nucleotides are TGCGCCAGCAGCCAAGATCCCGAGGGGGTCACTGAAGCTTTCTTT.

This CDR3 is CASSFGGTGTYEQYF. The CDR3 bases are TGTGCCAGCAGCTTCGGGGGTACAGGTACCTACGAGCAGTACTTC. V usage is TRBV11-1 and J usage is TRBJ2-7; tentatively, D is TRBD2 (6 bases). Trimming took off 3 bases at V and 2 bases at J, with 14 bases between the two ends. Germline V CDR1 and CDR2: SGHAT, FQDESV (reference sequence). The CDR3 runs 15 residues.

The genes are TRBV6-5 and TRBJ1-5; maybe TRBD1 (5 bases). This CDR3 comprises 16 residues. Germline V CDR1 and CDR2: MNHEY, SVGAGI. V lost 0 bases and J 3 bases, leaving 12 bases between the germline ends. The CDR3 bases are TGTGCCAGCAGTTACTCGGGTTCAGGGAACAATCAGCCCCAGCATTTT. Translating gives CASSYSGSGNNQPQHF.

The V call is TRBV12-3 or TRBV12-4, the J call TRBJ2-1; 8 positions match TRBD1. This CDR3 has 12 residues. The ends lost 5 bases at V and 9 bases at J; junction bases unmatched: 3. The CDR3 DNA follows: TGTGCCAGCAGTCTACAGGGGGTTGAGCAGTTCTTC. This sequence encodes CASSLQGVEQFF.

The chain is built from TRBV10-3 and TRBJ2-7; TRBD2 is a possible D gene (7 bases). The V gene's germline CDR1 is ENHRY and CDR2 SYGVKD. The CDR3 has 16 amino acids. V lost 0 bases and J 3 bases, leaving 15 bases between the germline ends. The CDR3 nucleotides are TGTGCCATCAGTGAGTCGAATTCGGGGGGCGGCTACGAGCAGTACTTC. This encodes CAISESNSGGGYEQYF.

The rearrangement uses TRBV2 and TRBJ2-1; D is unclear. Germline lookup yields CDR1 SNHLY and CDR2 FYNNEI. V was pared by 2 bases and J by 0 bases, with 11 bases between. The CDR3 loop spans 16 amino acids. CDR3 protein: CASSEWQISSYNEQFF. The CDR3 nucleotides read TGTGCCAGCAGTGAATGGCAGATAAGCTCCTACAATGAGCAGTTCTTC.

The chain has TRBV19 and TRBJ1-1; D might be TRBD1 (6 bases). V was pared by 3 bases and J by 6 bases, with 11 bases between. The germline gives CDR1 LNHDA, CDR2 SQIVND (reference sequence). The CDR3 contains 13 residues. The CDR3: CASSIGGRAEAFF. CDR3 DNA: TGTGCCAGTAGTATTGGGGGCCGGGCTGAAGCTTTCTTT. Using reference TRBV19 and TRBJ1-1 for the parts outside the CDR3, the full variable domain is DGGITQSPKYLFRKEGQNVTLSCEQNLNHDAMYWYRQDPGQGLRLIYYSQIVNDFQKGDIAEGYSVSREKKESFPLTVTSAQKNPTAFYLCASSIGGRAEAFFGQGTRLTVV.

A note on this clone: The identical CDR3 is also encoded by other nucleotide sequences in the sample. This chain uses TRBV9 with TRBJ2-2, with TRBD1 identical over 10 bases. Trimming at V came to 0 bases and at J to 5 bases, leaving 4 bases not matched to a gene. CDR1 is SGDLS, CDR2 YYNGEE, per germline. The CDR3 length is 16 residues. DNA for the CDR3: TGTGCCAGCAGCGTAGGGACAGGGGGTGAGACCGGGGAGCTGTTTTTT. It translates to CASSVGTGGETGELFF.

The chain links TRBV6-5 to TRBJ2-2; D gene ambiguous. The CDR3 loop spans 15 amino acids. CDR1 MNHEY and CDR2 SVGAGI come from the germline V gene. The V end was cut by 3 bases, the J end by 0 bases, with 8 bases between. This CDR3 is CASSYQITNTGELFF. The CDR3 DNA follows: TGTGCCAGCAGTTATCAGATAACGAACACCGGGGAGCTGTTTTTT.

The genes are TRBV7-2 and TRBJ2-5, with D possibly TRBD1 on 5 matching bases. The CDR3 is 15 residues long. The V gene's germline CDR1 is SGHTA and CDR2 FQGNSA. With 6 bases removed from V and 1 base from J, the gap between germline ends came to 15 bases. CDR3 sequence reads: CASSQGQGSQETQYF. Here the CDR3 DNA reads TGTGCCAGCAGTCAAGGCCAGGGATCCCAAGAGACCCAGTACTTC. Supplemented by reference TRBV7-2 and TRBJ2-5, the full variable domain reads GAGVSQSPSNKVTEKGKDVELRCDPISGHTALYWYRQSLGQGLEFLIYFQGNSAPDKSGLPSDRFSAERTGGSVSTLTIQRTQQEDSAVYLCASSQGQGSQETQYFGPGTRLLVL.

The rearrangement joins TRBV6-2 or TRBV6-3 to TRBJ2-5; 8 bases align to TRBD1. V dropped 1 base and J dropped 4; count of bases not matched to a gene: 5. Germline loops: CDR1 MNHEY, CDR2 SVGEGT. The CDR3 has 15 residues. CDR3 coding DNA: TGTGCCAGCAGTTACTACGGGACAGGAGGAGAGACCCAGTACTTC. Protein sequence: CASSYYGTGGETQYF.

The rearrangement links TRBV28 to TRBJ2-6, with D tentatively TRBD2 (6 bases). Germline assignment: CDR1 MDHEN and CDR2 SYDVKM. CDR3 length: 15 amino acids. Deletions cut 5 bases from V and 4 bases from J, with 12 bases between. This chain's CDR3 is CASSTGSAGANVLTF. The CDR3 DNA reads TGTGCCAGCAGTACCGGGAGCGCGGGGGCCAACGTCCTGACTTTC.

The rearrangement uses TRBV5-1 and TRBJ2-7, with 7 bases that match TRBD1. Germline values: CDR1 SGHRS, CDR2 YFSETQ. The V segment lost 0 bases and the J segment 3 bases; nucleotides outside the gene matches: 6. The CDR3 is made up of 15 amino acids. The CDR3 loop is CASSLERTGDYEQYF. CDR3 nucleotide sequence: TGCGCCAGCAGCTTGGAGCGGACAGGTGACTACGAGCAGTACTTC.